Listed below are T cell receptor beta chains from one sample, sequenced in a study of T-cell reconstitution after alpha-beta-depleted transplantation in children. TCRdb reanalysed the PCR reads using MiXCR and keeps one entry per CDR3 protein. Seen here are about 370,000 distinct CDR3 sequences, just over 20% observed once, and the top ten hold 3.5% to 4%. The source was PBMCs from the stem cell graft donor, collected from the stem cell graft. The receptors shown here come from a human donor who donated a stem cell graft to a child with acute myeloid leukemia. The CDR3 runs from the conserved cysteine through the conserved F or W. Each record gives: D gene, V gene, clone size, J gene, CDR3 protein, CDR3 DNA. D genes are given only for firm matches. Part of the rows lack a size; the others show once, few, many or a class for expanded clones.

TRBD2	TRBV27	-	TRBJ2-7	CASSSRVAGGYEQYF	TGTGCCAGCAGTTCCCGGGTAGCGGGAGGGTACGAGCAGTACTTC
-	TRBV4-3	-	TRBJ2-1	CASSQEPPAAVLYNEQFF	TGCGCCAGCAGCCAAGAACCCCCCGCGGCGGTTCTCTACAATGAGCAGTTCTTC
-	TRBV27	many	TRBJ2-7	CASSPGADEQYF	TGTGCCAGCAGTCCAGGGGCTGACGAGCAGTACTTC
-	TRBV6-5	-	TRBJ2-7	CASSYSSPAVEQYF	TGTGCCAGCAGTTACTCGTCTCCCGCGGTCGAGCAGTACTTC
TRBD1	TRBV5-1	many	TRBJ2-7	CASSSGQGAYEQYF	TGCGCCAGCAGCTCGGGACAGGGGGCCTACGAGCAGTACTTC
-	TRBV20-1	-	TRBJ2-4	CSAISEGRNIQYF	TGCAGTGCTATTAGTGAGGGTAGAAACATTCAGTACTTC
TRBD2	TRBV29-1	-	TRBJ2-1	CSSPLAGVAGEQFF	TGCAGCTCACCACTAGCGGGAGTGGCGGGTGAGCAGTTCTTC
-	TRBV6-2/TRBV6-3	-	TRBJ1-1	CASSKDRRDTEAFF	TGTGCCAGCAGTAAGGACCGGCGGGACACTGAAGCTTTCTTT
-	TRBV29-1	few	TRBJ1-1	CSVRTSQVNTEAFF	TGCAGCGTTCGCACGTCCCAGGTGAACACTGAAGCTTTCTTT
TRBD2	TRBV4-2	-	TRBJ2-1	CASSQVTSPNEQFF	TGTGCCAGCAGCCAAGTGACTAGCCCGAATGAGCAGTTCTTC
TRBD2	TRBV27	-	TRBJ2-1	CASGRSWGRASNEQFF	TGTGCCAGCGGCCGTAGCTGGGGGAGGGCCTCCAATGAGCAGTTCTTC
-	TRBV25-1	-	TRBJ2-1	CASSEGITYNEQFF	TGTGCCAGCAGTGAGGGGATTACCTACAATGAGCAGTTCTTC
-	TRBV9	-	TRBJ2-5	CASSVAGAETQYF	TGTGCCAGCAGCGTAGCAGGGGCGGAGACCCAGTACTTC
TRBD1	TRBV12-3/TRBV12-4	-	TRBJ2-2	CASSNGRTGNTGELFF	TGTGCCAGCAGTAACGGTCGGACAGGGAACACCGGGGAGCTGTTTTTT
TRBD1	TRBV5-5	few	TRBJ2-1	CASSLEDRIYNEQFF	TGTGCCAGCAGCCTGGAGGACAGGATTTACAATGAGCAGTTCTTC
TRBD2	TRBV11-1	-	TRBJ2-7	CASSLPRTSGNRRYEQYF	TGTGCCAGCAGCTTACCCAGGACTAGCGGGAATCGCCGATACGAGCAGTACTTC
-	TRBV21-1	-	TRBJ2-1	CASSNWASGNEQFF	-
-	TRBV12-3/TRBV12-4	-	TRBJ1-5	CASSLSPENQPQHF	TGTGCCAGCAGTTTATCTCCAGAGAATCAGCCCCAGCATTTT
-	TRBV10-3	-	TRBJ1-5	CAISEGRAPKAGGNQPQHF	TGTGCCATCAGTGAGGGTCGGGCTCCGAAAGCTGGAGGCAATCAGCCCCAGCATTTT
-	TRBV25-1	-	TRBJ2-7	CASATGSYEQYF	TGTGCCAGCGCAACGGGATCCTACGAGCAGTACTTC
TRBD1	TRBV12-3/TRBV12-4	-	TRBJ1-6	CASSLGQGGINNSPLHF	TGTGCCAGCAGTTTAGGACAGGGCGGGATCAATAATTCACCCCTCCACTTT
TRBD2	TRBV20-1	many	TRBJ2-1	CSAKASGYNEQFF	TGCAGTGCCAAGGCTAGCGGCTACAATGAGCAGTTCTTC
TRBD1	TRBV12-3/TRBV12-4	-	TRBJ1-2	CASRLGQGSGGYTF	TGTGCCAGCAGACTCGGACAGGGGTCGGGTGGCTACACCTTC
-	TRBV6-1	-	TRBJ2-2	CASAPGSVTGELFF	TGTGCCAGCGCTCCAGGGAGCGTCACCGGGGAGCTGTTTTTT
-	TRBV15	-	TRBJ1-5	CATSSRGVGNQPQHF	TGTGCCACCAGCAGTCGGGGAGTTGGCAATCAGCCCCAGCATTTT
-	TRBV6-5	few	TRBJ2-1	CASSYGLAKNEQFF	TGTGCCAGCAGTTACGGGCTAGCGAAGAATGAGCAGTTCTTC
-	TRBV5-1	-	TRBJ2-1	CASSLSSLNEQFF	TGCGCCAGCAGCTTGTCCTCACTCAATGAGCAGTTCTTC
TRBD2	TRBV20-1	few	TRBJ2-7	CSAIGERAGGPYEQYF	TGCAGTGCTATAGGGGAGCGAGCGGGAGGGCCCTACGAGCAGTACTTC
-	TRBV7-7	many	TRBJ1-4	CASSGGRGEKLFF	TGTGCCAGCAGCGGCGGGAGGGGCGAAAAACTGTTTTTT
-	TRBV12-3/TRBV12-4	-	TRBJ1-1	CASSFGGGDTEAFF	TGTGCCAGCAGTTTCGGTGGAGGGGACACTGAAGCTTTCTTT
TRBD1	TRBV6-1	few	TRBJ1-5	CASRRAGGDIGNQPQHF	TGTGCCAGCAGGAGGGCAGGGGGAGATATCGGCAATCAGCCCCAGCATTTT
TRBD1	TRBV12-3/TRBV12-4	-	TRBJ1-1	CASSSDLGTGMNTEAFF	TGTGCCAGCAGTTCCGACCTCGGGACAGGAATGAACACTGAAGCTTTCTTT